One sample yielded the 18 T cell receptor beta chains listed below, sequenced in a study of regulatory T cells in long-lasting Graves disease. Construction of TCR beta libraries relied on iRepertoire HTBI primers and on Arm-PCR targeting CDR3 regions. One entry per CDR3 protein, called by TCRdb with MiXCR from the multiplex PCR reads. The sample yields 600,000 to 800,000 distinct CDR3 sequences, around 32% seen once. Time point described: persistent/refractory GD, antithyroid drugs over 5 years with positive TRAb. RNA from PBMCs was the source of the TCR library. This material consisted of peripheral blood mononuclear cells (PBMCs), taken when the disease was refractory, from a patient treated with antithyroid drugs. The origin of the receptors is a female donor with Graves disease.

There are a few counts of this clonotype. The J gene is TRBJ1-1, the V gene TRBV28; the D gene is possibly TRBD1 (5 bases). Germline V gene sequence: CDR1 MDHEN, CDR2 SYDVKM. This CDR3 region has 15 residues. V was shortened by 4 bases and J by 7 bases, with 19 bases between the two germline ends. CDR3 sequence: CASSSPGRSPFEAFF. The CDR3 DNA reads TGTGCCAGCAGTTCGCCGGGGCGCTCTCCTTTTGAAGCTTTCTTT.

V gene TRBV10-3 combines with J gene TRBJ2-7; 9 positions match TRBD2. The CDR3 is made up of 15 amino acids. Germline CDR1 ENHRY, CDR2 SYGVKD. After removal of 4 bases from V and 0 bases from J, the junction contained 4 bases not matched to a gene. The CDR3 sequence: CAISATSGSSYEQYF. The DNA of the CDR3 is TGTGCCATCAGTGCGACTAGCGGAAGCTCCTACGAGCAGTACTTC.

The chain recombines TRBV7-9 with TRBJ1-1; tentative D call: TRBD1 (6 bases). Trimming shortened V by 5 bases and J by 1 base, and 11 bases separated the two germline ends. Germline V lookup: CDR1 SEHNR, CDR2 FQNEAQ (reference sequence). The CDR3 is made up of 14 amino acids. In DNA, the CDR3 is TGTGCCAGCAGCGAACAGGGAGGGAACACTGAAGCTTTCTTT. It is translated as CASSEQGGNTEAFF.

The gene calls are TRBV29-1 and TRBJ1-1; D perhaps matches TRBD1 (6 bases). With 7 bases removed from V and 2 bases from J, the gap between germline ends came to 14 bases. From germline, CDR1 is SQVTM and CDR2 ANQGSEA. The CDR3 has 13 residues. CDR3 nucleotide sequence: TGCAGCGCCGGACAGAACCAAAACACTGAAGCTTTCTTT. Translated, it gives CSAGQNQNTEAFF.

This clonotype has a count of ten or more. The V and J genes are TRBV7-2 and TRBJ1-2; D call uncertain. The V and J ends lost 5 bases and 3 bases respectively, with 7 bases between them. The CDR3 contains 12 residues. Germline V gene data show CDR1 as SGHTA and CDR2 as FQGNSA. Here the CDR3 reads CASSKTDYGYTF. The CDR3 DNA reads as TGTGCCAGCAGCAAAACGGACTATGGCTACACCTTC.

The genes are TRBV19 and TRBJ1-1; TRBD1 is a possible D gene (5 bases). This CDR3 has 15 amino acids. Germline lookup yields CDR1 LNHDA and CDR2 SQIVND (reference sequence). Trimming took 3 bases from V and 10 from J, leaving 21 bases between them. In DNA, the CDR3 is TGTGCCAGTAGTATCGGAGCGTCAGCGAACGGGGGAGCTTTCTTT. It encodes CASSIGASANGGAFF. Full variable domain (missing parts from reference TRBV19 and TRBJ1-1): DGGITQSPKYLFRKEGQNVTLSCEQNLNHDAMYWYRQDPGQGLRLIYYSQIVNDFQKGDIAEGYSVSREKKESFPLTVTSAQKNPTAFYLCASSIGASANGGAFFGQGTRLTVV.

This clonotype was observed a handful of times. V and J are TRBV20-1 and TRBJ1-5; the D gene is possibly TRBD1 (5 bases). From germline, CDR1 is DFQATT and CDR2 SNEGSKA (reference sequence). The germline V and J ends were trimmed by 6 bases and 7 bases, with 13 bases remaining between them. The CDR3 is made up of 12 amino acids. DNA for the CDR3: TGCAGTGCGGGGGAGGTAAAACAGCCCCAGCATTTT. It yields the protein CSAGEVKQPQHF.

This clonotype was detected a few times. The V and J genes are TRBV29-1 and TRBJ2-5; 12 positions agree with TRBD2. The CDR3 has 17 amino acids. Germline CDR1 and CDR2: SQVTM and ANQGSEA. V lost 1 base to trimming and J lost 4 bases; unmatched junction nucleotides: 10. Here the CDR3 DNA reads TGCAGCGTTGAAGGAATCCTAGCGGGAGGGCCAGTAGAGACCCAGTACTTC. As protein: CSVEGILAGGPVETQYF.

The sample holds a few counts of this clonotype. CDR3 sequence (DNA): TGTGCCAGCAGTTTATCCGGGAGTGGTACAGATACGCAGTATTTT. This translates into CASSLSGSGTDTQYF. The chain combines TRBV28 with TRBJ2-3; weak D call: TRBD2 (6 bases). The CDR3 totals 15 residues. V shed 1 base and J shed 3 bases, with 11 bases lying between them. CDR1 and CDR2 from the germline V gene are MDHEN and SYDVKM.

This rearrangement joins TRBV7-9 to TRBJ2-7; 8 bases align to TRBD2. The CDR3 runs to 15 residues. CDR1 and CDR2 from the germline V gene are SEHNR and FQNEAQ (reference sequence). The V segment lost 4 bases and the J segment 0 bases; nucleotides outside the gene matches: 5. The CDR3 sequence is CASSYGGGASYEQYF. The DNA for the CDR3 is TGTGCCAGCAGCTACGGGGGGGGAGCCTCCTACGAGCAGTACTTC.

This clonotype was recorded many times. This chain joins TRBV27 and TRBJ1-1; the D is unclear. Between the trimmed V and J ends, which lost 2 bases and 1 base, there was a span of 17 bases. The CDR3 runs to 17 residues. Germline V gene sequence: CDR1 MNHEY, CDR2 SMNVEV (reference sequence). The CDR3, as DNA: TGTGCCAGCAGTTTAATAGGGATGGTTGGCCGGAACACTGAAGCTTTCTTT. Protein: CASSLIGMVGRNTEAFF.

Many counts were recorded for this clonotype. The CDR3 is CASSRVVAPYGYTF. The CDR3 coding sequence is TGTGCCAGCAGCCGCGTCGTGGCGCCCTATGGCTACACCTTC. The chain couples TRBV28 to TRBJ1-2; no clear D. The CDR3 covers 14 residues. The V gene's germline CDR1 is MDHEN and CDR2 SYDVKM. V dropped 6 bases and J dropped 4 bases, with 15 bases sitting between them.

The chain links TRBV20-1 to TRBJ1-1; the D gene is possibly TRBD1 (6 bases). CDR3 length: 10 residues. Germline CDR1 and CDR2: DFQATT and SNEGSKA (reference sequence). V was pared by 1 base and J by 11 bases, with 8 bases between. The CDR3 protein is CSARVTGAFF. DNA for the CDR3: TGCAGTGCTAGAGTAACAGGGGCTTTCTTT.

V usage is TRBV6-2 or TRBV6-3 and J usage is TRBJ1-1, with TRBD1 as a possible D gene (5 bases). The V end was cut by 2 bases, the J end by 1 base, with 8 bases between. CDR3 length equals 14 residues. CDR1 MNHEY and CDR2 SVGEGT come from the germline V gene. The CDR3 sequence is CASSYDSRNTEAFF. The CDR3 DNA sequence: TGTGCCAGCAGTTACGACAGTAGGAACACTGAAGCTTTCTTT.

The J gene is TRBJ2-5, the V gene TRBV15; D is possibly TRBD2 (5 bases). This CDR3 is 14 amino acids long. Germline V gene lookup returns CDR1 LNHNV and CDR2 YYDKDF (reference sequence). The V gene lost 5 bases and the J gene lost 0 bases, with 10 bases spanning the gap. The CDR3 bases are TGTGCCACCAGCGCGGGCTCAAACCAAGAGACCCAGTACTTC. This sequence encodes CATSAGSNQETQYF.

The CDR3 region has the DNA TGTGCCAGCAGCCAAGTAAGGGGACAGGGGGCGCTATGGACTGAAGCTTTCTTT. Protein: CASSQVRGQGALWTEAFF. The chain uses TRBV3-1 and TRBJ1-1; 12 nucleotides align to TRBD1. Germline CDR1 LGHDT, CDR2 YNNKEL (reference sequence). The CDR3 has 18 residues. V gave up 1 base and J gave up 5 bases; unmatched junction bases: 11.

V is TRBV19 and J is TRBJ2-1, with D hard to call. The germline V gene encodes CDR1 LNHDA and CDR2 SQIVND (reference sequence). The CDR3 runs to 14 residues. V was clipped by 5 bases and J by 0 bases, with 8 bases between them. CDR3 sequence (DNA): TGTGCCAGTAGTCCAGCGAGCTCCTACAATGAGCAGTTCTTC. It codes for CASSPASSYNEQFF.

This clonotype was seen a handful of times. The chain combines TRBV7-9 with TRBJ1-1, with a weak D call TRBD1 (6 bases). The CDR3 length is 15 residues. V was pared by 0 bases and J by 0 bases, with 8 bases between. CDR1 SEHNR and CDR2 FQNEAQ come from the germline V gene (reference sequence). The CDR3 nucleotides are TGTGCCAGCAGCTTAGCGGCAGGGGTGAACACTGAAGCTTTCTTT. It yields the protein CASSLAAGVNTEAFF.